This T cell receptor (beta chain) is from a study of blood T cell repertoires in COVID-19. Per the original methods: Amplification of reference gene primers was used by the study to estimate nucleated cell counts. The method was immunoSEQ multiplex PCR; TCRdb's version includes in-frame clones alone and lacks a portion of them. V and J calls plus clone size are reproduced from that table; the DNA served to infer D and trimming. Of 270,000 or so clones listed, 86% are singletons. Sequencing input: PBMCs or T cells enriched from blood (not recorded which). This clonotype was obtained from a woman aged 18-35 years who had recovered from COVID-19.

DNA of the CDR3: TGCGCCAGCAGCCAAAGGGTACAGGGTAATCAGCCCCAGCATTTT. This encodes CASSQRVQGNQPQHF. The J gene is TRBJ1-5, the V gene TRBV4-1; D perhaps matches TRBD1 (6 bases). The CDR3 sequence is 15 residues long. V was clipped by 2 bases and J by 4 bases, with 12 bases between them. From germline, CDR1 is MGHRA and CDR2 YSYEKL.